A selection of T cell receptor beta chains follows, all from one sample in a study of T-cell memory formation after mild COVID-19. TCRdb recomputed calls from the 5' RACE reads with MiXCR, one row per CDR3 protein. The sample has about 400,000 distinct CDR3 sequences; 20% to 25% are singletons. The specimen sequenced was PBMCs or a T cell subset sorted from them (not recorded which). Source of these receptors: an adult woman who had mild COVID-19 (a few samples of this study predate the infection). Cell type and time point are not known. Both conserved end residues are part of each CDR3. D genes are given only for firm matches. The size entry is marked missing in some rows and otherwise reads once, few, many or a size class.

V gene	clone size	J gene	D gene	CDR3 protein	CDR3 DNA
TRBV7-9	NA	TRBJ2-5	TRBD1	CASSSVAGQVEETQYF	TGTGCCAGCAGCTCGGTCGCGGGACAGGTCGAGGAGACCCAGTACTTC
TRBV27	NA	TRBJ1-1	TRBD1	CASLRIQGTEAFF	TGTGCCAGCCTTAGGATACAGGGGACTGAAGCTTTCTTT
TRBV18	few	TRBJ1-2	TRBD1	CASSPTIIQGNYGYTF	TGTGCCAGCTCACCAACTATAATACAGGGGAACTATGGCTACACCTTC
TRBV6-2/TRBV6-3	NA	TRBJ2-1	TRBD2	CASSSPLAGAYNEQFF	TGTGCCAGCAGTTCTCCCCTAGCGGGAGCCTACAATGAGCAGTTCTTC
TRBV4-1	few	TRBJ2-3	TRBD2	CASSLLPPGAGGRADTQYF	TGCGCCAGCAGCCTCCTCCCCCCCGGAGCGGGGGGGCGGGCAGATACGCAGTATTTT
TRBV7-2	many	TRBJ2-7	TRBD2	CASSEGGLAGGNEQYF	TGTGCCAGCAGCGAGGGGGGACTAGCGGGAGGTAACGAGCAGTACTTC
TRBV6-2/TRBV6-3	few	TRBJ1-6	NA	CASRDDRSYNSPLHF	TGTGCCAGCAGGGACGACCGATCCTATAATTCACCCCTCCACTTT
TRBV7-6	few	TRBJ2-3	TRBD2	CASSPLAGSYTDTQYF	TGTGCCAGCAGCCCCCTAGCGGGGAGTTACACAGATACGCAGTATTTT
TRBV12-3/TRBV12-4	NA	TRBJ1-5	NA	CASSFGGRTQPQHF	TGTGCCAGCAGTTTCGGCGGACGTACTCAGCCCCAGCATTTT
TRBV20-1	few	TRBJ2-7	NA	CSSRRESSYEQYF	TGCAGTTCTAGGCGGGAATCCTCCTACGAGCAGTACTTC
TRBV11-2	NA	TRBJ2-4	NA	CTSSLDLLTIQYF	TGTACCAGCAGCTTAGATCTGCTCACAATTCAGTACTTC